The 6 T cell receptor beta chains given below trace back to one sample, sequenced in a study of T cell repertoires in cytomegalovirus infection. These receptors' antigens are unknown. From the reads, TCRdb called clonotypes with MiXCR, one entry per CDR3 protein. Of about 60,000 distinct CDR3 sequences in the sample, over 15% were seen once. This sample comprised CD8+ T cells from cultured PBMCs, obtained from culture after CMV antigen stimulation. These receptors came from a human donor in good health (CMV status not recorded). Some clones in this sample may be carry-over from other donors' samples.

This clonotype appeared many times. Here the CDR3 reads CASSSYALDGGRDTQYF. The CDR3 bases are TGTGCCAGCAGCTCCTACGCGCTTGACGGGGGGAGAGATACGCAGTATTTT. This chain connects TRBV5-5 to TRBJ2-3; TRBD2 aligns across 7 bases. The CDR3 covers 17 residues. Germline loops: CDR1 SGHKS, CDR2 YYEKEE (reference sequence). The ends lost 3 bases at V and 5 bases at J; junction bases unmatched: 15. The whole variable domain, filled in from reference TRBV5-5 and TRBJ2-3, reads DAGVTQSPTHLIKTRGQQVTLRCSPISGHKSVSWYQQVLGQGPQFIFQYYEKEERGRGNFPDRFSARQFPNYSSELNVNALLLGDSALYLCASSSYALDGGRDTQYFGPGTRLTVL.

This clonotype was detected ten times or more. The J gene is TRBJ1-2, the V gene TRBV20-1, with a weak D call TRBD1 (6 bases). Per the germline V gene, CDR1 is DFQATT and CDR2 is SNEGSKA (reference sequence). V lost 0 bases and J lost 3, with 17 bases in between. The CDR3 length is 16 residues. Here the CDR3 reads CSARDHRVGLDYGYTF. In DNA, the CDR3 is TGCAGTGCTAGAGATCACAGGGTTGGTTTGGACTATGGCTACACCTTC.

This clonotype came up once. The rearrangement links TRBV6-2 or TRBV6-3 to TRBJ2-1, with TRBD2 identical over 11 bases. Germline assignment: CDR1 MNHEY and CDR2 SVGEGT. V trimming: 2 bases; J trimming: 0 bases; junction bases outside the gene matches: 12. CDR3 length equals 20 residues. CDR3 coding DNA: TGTGCCAGCAGTTACCAGGACGGGACTAGCGGACACAGCTCCTACAATGAGCAGTTCTTC. It encodes CASSYQDGTSGHSSYNEQFF.

There are a few counts of this clonotype. This chain links TRBV6-6 with TRBJ2-1; D unresolved. Germline CDR1 MNHNY, CDR2 SVGAGI (reference sequence). Trimming left V 2 bases short and J 5 bases short, with 10 bases between. The length of the CDR3 is 14 residues. CDR3 coding DNA: TGTGCCAGCAGTTACGAAGGCAGGAACAATGAGCAGTTCTTC. As protein: CASSYEGRNNEQFF.

In its sample, this clonotype was seen once. This may stem from a read error, because a much larger clone lies one nucleotide away. The chain combines TRBV6-8 with TRBJ1-1; 7 positions agree with TRBD1. This CDR3 has 14 amino acids. CDR1 is MNHGY and CDR2 is SAAAGT in the germline V gene. The CDR3 DNA follows: TGTGACAGCAGTCACAGGGGTGGAAACACTGAAGCTTTCTTT. Translated, it gives CDSSHRGGNTEAFF.

This clonotype was recorded a few times. The chain employs TRBV7-2 and TRBJ2-1; 8 bases align to TRBD2. The CDR3 is 17 residues long. V shed 2 bases and J 8 bases; nucleotides not matched to a gene: 14. From germline, CDR1 is SGHTA and CDR2 FQGNSA. The CDR3 DNA sequence: TGTGCCAGCAGCTTAATCGGGGGGGCCAGGCGCTCCGATGAGCAGTTCTTC. This codes for CASSLIGGARRSDEQFF.